This TCR beta chain came from a study of cytomegalovirus exposure and HLA in healthy donors. Study in general: Most donors, roughly 77% of some 400 genotyped, fell in the Caucasian-associated ancestry cluster.

This CDR3 has 13 amino acids. Germline trimming cut 10 bases from V and 6 bases from J; bases unmatched to any gene: 12. Germline-derived CDR1 and CDR2 are SGHRS and YFSETQ. Samples came from healthy bone marrow donors. PCR primers comprised 60 Vbeta and 13 Jbeta primers. Only in-frame clones appear in the TCRdb table, and some are missing; sequencing was by immunoSEQ multiplex PCR. This listing includes 30,000 to 35,000 clones. V and J are TRBV5-1 and TRBJ2-5; TRBD2 matches 7 bases. The receptor's source is a woman between 35 and 50 years old in good health and CMV-seropositive. The material sequenced was PBMCs. This chain's CDR3 is CAPGTGGKQTQYF. CDR3 nucleotides: TGCGCCCCGGGGACCGGGGGGAAGCAGACCCAGTACTTC.